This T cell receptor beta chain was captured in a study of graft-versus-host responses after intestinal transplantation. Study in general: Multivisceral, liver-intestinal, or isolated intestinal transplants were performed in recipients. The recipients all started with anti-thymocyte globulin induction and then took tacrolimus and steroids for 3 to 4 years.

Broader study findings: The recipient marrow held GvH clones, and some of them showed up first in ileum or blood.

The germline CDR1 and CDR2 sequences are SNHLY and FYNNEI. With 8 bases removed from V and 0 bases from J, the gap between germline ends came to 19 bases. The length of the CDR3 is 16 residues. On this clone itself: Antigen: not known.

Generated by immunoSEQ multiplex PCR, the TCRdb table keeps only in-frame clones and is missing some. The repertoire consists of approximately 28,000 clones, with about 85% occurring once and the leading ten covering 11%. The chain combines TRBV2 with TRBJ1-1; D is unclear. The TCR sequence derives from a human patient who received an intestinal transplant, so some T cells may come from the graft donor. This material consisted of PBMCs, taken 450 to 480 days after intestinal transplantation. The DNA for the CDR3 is TGTGCCAGCTGCTGGCAGGAGAAAACTATGAACACTGAAGCTTTCTTT. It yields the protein CASCWQEKTMNTEAFF.